This TCR beta chain was sequenced in a study of T cell repertoires in cytomegalovirus infection. For the study at large: Based on public TCR beta signatures, there were indications of CMV infection and of a matching HLA type.

TCRdb reanalysed the reads using MiXCR and keeps one entry per CDR3 protein. The sample yields 700,000 to 900,000 distinct CDR3 sequences, roughly 29% seen once. V dropped 5 bases and J dropped 4 bases, with 11 bases sitting between them. This CDR3 has 13 amino acids. As concerns this clonotype: Its target is unknown.

The receptor's source is a human donor in good health (CMV status not recorded). Some clones in this sample may be carry-over from other donors' samples. The chain joins TRBV12-3 or TRBV12-4 to TRBJ1-1; no definite D call. This material consisted of cultured CD8+ T cells from PBMCs, taken from culture after CMV antigen stimulation. The CDR3 DNA reads as TGTGCCAGCAGTATAACCGAAATCACTGAAGCTTTCTTT. Translated, it gives CASSITEITEAFF.